The subject of this entry is one TCR beta chain. The data stem from a study of shared clonotypes between healthy human individuals. Study overall: A couple of women and a few men aged 18 to 49 served as donors.

Here immunoSEQ multiplex PCR was the method, and the copy in TCRdb shows in-frame clones only, minus some. This sample has about 2.4 million clones, with just over 90% found just once. The TCR sequence derives from a man between 18 and 35 years old in good health. Sequencing was performed on naive CD4+ T cells sorted from blood. Subset denoted: CD45RA+ positively selected.

The CDR3, as DNA: TGTGCCAGCAGGACGGACGGATACTATGGCTACACCTTC. This sequence encodes CASRTDGYYGYTF. The chain is built from TRBV2 and TRBJ1-2; D is unresolved. The V end was cut by 6 bases, the J end by 3 bases, with 11 bases between. Germline V lookup: CDR1 SNHLY, CDR2 FYNNEI. The length of the CDR3 is 13 residues.